The 28 T cell receptor beta chains reported below all come from one sample, sequenced in a study of CD8+ T cells in alopecia areata. As the sequencing template, cDNA was produced by extracting RNA and reverse transcribing it. Generated by immunoSEQ multiplex PCR, the TCRdb table keeps only in-frame clones and is missing some. The data hold some 180,000 clones, with roughly 46% observed a single time. Treatment defined: oral pan-JAK inhibitor, 5-10 mg twice daily. The sequences come from CD8+ T cells sorted from blood, collected at week 52, from a patient treated with tofacitinib. The receptors originated from a human donor with alopecia areata.

V usage is TRBV30 and J usage is TRBJ1-2, with a tentative D call TRBD1 (6 bases). Trimming took off 1 base at V and 8 bases at J, with 14 bases between the two ends. CDR1 is GTSNPN, CDR2 SVGIG, per germline (reference sequence). The CDR3 loop spans 13 amino acids. CDR3 sequence: CAWSEINREGYTF. Here the CDR3 DNA reads TGTGCCTGGAGTGAAATCAACAGGGAGGGCTACACCTTC.

The table lists this clone with a few counts. This sequence joins TRBV7-9 and TRBJ2-2; D ambiguous. V was cut by 0 bases and J by 6 bases, with 11 bases left in between. CDR1 is SEHNR and CDR2 is FQNEAQ in the germline V gene (reference sequence). CDR3 length equals 15 residues. Written as DNA, the CDR3 is TGTGCCAGCAGCTTAGCAAGTGTGGGTTCCGGGGAGCTGTTTTTT. Encoded protein: CASSLASVGSGELFF.

The table lists this clone with many counts. The V and J genes are TRBV6-5 and TRBJ2-5, with D perhaps TRBD1 or TRBD2 (6 bases each). V was pared by 2 bases and J by 6 bases, with 16 bases between. Germline V gene data show CDR1 as MNHEY and CDR2 as SVGAGI. The CDR3 extends over 15 amino acids. The CDR3 protein is CASSYHDRGRKTQYF. The CDR3 DNA reads TGTGCCAGCAGTTACCACGATCGGGGGCGGAAGACCCAGTACTTC.

The V gene is TRBV29-1, the J gene TRBJ2-7; the D gene is possibly TRBD2 (5 bases). V lost 8 bases to trimming and J lost 1 base, with 15 bases between them. Germline V gene data show CDR1 as SQVTM and CDR2 as ANQGSEA. The CDR3 totals 13 residues. The CDR3 DNA sequence: TGCAGCTGCAAGAGCGGTGGGTCCTACGAGCAGTACTTC. Translation gives CSCKSGGSYEQYF.

The V gene is TRBV11-2, the J gene TRBJ2-7, with 12 bases fitting TRBD1. Looked up from germline, CDR1 is SGHAT and CDR2 is FQNNGV. The CDR3 length is 16 residues. The J segment lost 4 bases and the V segment lost 3 bases, leaving 7 bases of the junction unmatched. The CDR3, as DNA: TGTGCCAGCAGCTTCTGGGACAGGGGGCGCCAATACGAGCAGTACTTC. It translates to CASSFWDRGRQYEQYF. Combining the CDR3 with reference TRBV11-2 and TRBJ2-7 gives the whole variable domain EAGVAQSPRYKIIEKRQSVAFWCNPISGHATLYWYQQILGQGPKLLIQFQNNGVVDDSQLPKDRFSAERLKGVDSTLKIQPAKLEDSAVYLCASSFWDRGRQYEQYFGPGTRLTVT.

The chain couples TRBV13 to TRBJ1-1, with D unclear. The ends were cut back, 5 bases at V and 1 base at J, with 8 bases in the middle. The germline CDR1 and CDR2 sequences are PRHDT and FYEKMQ (reference sequence). The CDR3 sequence is 13 residues long. The CDR3 region is CASSDHTNTEAFF. Here the CDR3 DNA reads TGTGCCAGCAGCGACCACACGAACACTGAAGCTTTCTTT.

The chain couples TRBV15 to TRBJ2-7, with 9 bases aligning to TRBD2. Losses at the gene ends were 0 bases for V and 7 bases for J; bases not matched to a gene: 16. The germline V gene has CDR1 LNHNV and CDR2 YYDKDF (reference sequence). This CDR3 comprises 18 residues. The CDR3 loop reads CATSRDLLGGLAPLEQYF. In nucleotides, the CDR3 is TGTGCCACCAGCAGAGACCTCCTAGGGGGACTAGCTCCTCTGGAGCAGTACTTC.

This chain links TRBV18 with TRBJ1-5; unclear D gene. V lost 3 bases and J lost 0, with 6 bases in between. CDR1 is KGHSH, CDR2 LQKENI, per germline. This CDR3 spans 14 amino acids. CDR3 amino acids: CASSPGFSNQPQHF. Here the CDR3 DNA reads TGTGCCAGCTCACCGGGATTTAGCAATCAGCCCCAGCATTTT.

The chain is built from TRBV7-2 and TRBJ2-2, with 7 bases aligning to TRBD1. With V trimmed by 7 bases and J by 4 bases, 12 bases remained unmatched. CDR3 length equals 16 residues. The germline V gene has CDR1 SGHTA and CDR2 FQGNSA. The chain's CDR3 is CASNSPWDSFTGELFF. In nucleotides, the CDR3 is TGTGCCAGCAACTCTCCTTGGGACAGCTTCACCGGGGAGCTGTTTTTT.

The chain carries TRBV7-9 and TRBJ1-4; D uncertain. Germline CDR1 SEHNR, CDR2 FQNEAQ (reference sequence). Trimming took off 5 bases at V and 3 bases at J, with 10 bases between the two ends. There are 14 residues in the CDR3. The CDR3 loop reads CASSTRAPNEKLFF. The CDR3 DNA reads as TGTGCCAGCAGCACCCGGGCCCCTAATGAAAAACTGTTTTTT. Using reference TRBV7-9 and TRBJ1-4 for the parts outside the CDR3, the full variable domain is DTGVSQNPRHKITKRGQNVTFRCDPISEHNRLYWYRQTLGQGPEFLTYFQNEAQLEKSRLLSDRFSAERPKGSFSTLEIQRTEQGDSAMYLCASSTRAPNEKLFFGSGTQLSVL.

In its sample, this clone was seen a few times. This sequence joins TRBV27 and TRBJ2-7; TRBD1 might be the D (6 bases). Deletions cut 4 bases from V and 2 bases from J, with 12 bases between. Per the germline V gene, CDR1 is MNHEY and CDR2 is SMNVEV (reference sequence). The CDR3 is made up of 14 amino acids. CDR3 protein: CASSSSGEAYEQYF. For the CDR3, the DNA is TGTGCCAGCAGTTCCTCAGGGGAAGCCTACGAGCAGTACTTC.

The chain carries TRBV5-6 and TRBJ1-1; the D gene is possibly TRBD1 (5 bases). The CDR3 loop spans 11 amino acids. V was cut by 2 bases and J by 8 bases, with 7 bases left in between. Germline V gives CDR1 SGHDT, CDR2 YYEEEE. CDR3 residues: CASSLGVEAFF. As DNA, the CDR3 is TGTGCCAGCAGCTTAGGGGTGGAAGCTTTCTTT.

This clone was seen just once. The V call is TRBV27, the J call TRBJ2-3, with unresolved D. Germline assignment: CDR1 MNHEY and CDR2 SMNVEV (reference sequence). The CDR3 is made up of 15 amino acids. The V gene lost 0 bases and the J gene lost 4 bases, with 11 bases spanning the gap. CDR3 DNA: TGTGCCAGCAGTTTATCTGTCGACTTTGCAGATACGCAGTATTTT. It encodes CASSLSVDFADTQYF.

V gene TRBV19 combines with J gene TRBJ1-5, with TRBD1 as a possible D gene (6 bases). Trimming pared 7 bases from V and 6 bases from J, leaving 19 bases between. The CDR3 has 15 residues. The germline gives CDR1 LNHDA, CDR2 SQIVND (reference sequence). CDR3: CASNLQGEFGQPQHF. The CDR3 nucleotides are TGTGCCAGTAACCTACAGGGAGAGTTCGGTCAGCCCCAGCATTTT.

The rearrangement joins TRBV30 to TRBJ1-4; TRBD1 matches at 7 bases. The CDR3 spans 16 residues. Germline loops: CDR1 GTSNPN, CDR2 SVGIG (reference sequence). The junction had 10 bases not matched to a gene; V was cut back by 2 bases and J by 4 bases. CDR3 region: CAWSPFGTVNNEKLFF. For the CDR3, the DNA is TGTGCCTGGAGTCCTTTTGGGACAGTCAATAATGAAAAACTGTTTTTT.

The rearrangement links TRBV18 to TRBJ1-1; perhaps TRBD1 as D (5 bases). The CDR3 spans 14 residues. Germline-derived CDR1 and CDR2 are KGHSH and LQKENI. Trimming removed 1 base at V and 1 base at J, with 7 bases between. The CDR3 DNA sequence: TGTGCCAGCTCACCACTGGACACGAACACTGAAGCTTTCTTT. This sequence encodes CASSPLDTNTEAFF.

This clone was seen more than once but under ten times. The V call is TRBV5-1, the J call TRBJ1-5, with 8 bases matching TRBD1. Germline trimming cut 4 bases from V and 7 bases from J; bases unmatched to any gene: 10. CDR1 is SGHRS, CDR2 YFSETQ, per germline. The CDR3 is 15 residues long. CDR3 region: CASSPLTGVSQPQHF. The CDR3 DNA follows: TGCGCCAGCAGCCCGTTGACAGGGGTCAGCCAGCCCCAGCATTTT.

This clone was observed a handful of times. The chain carries TRBV7-8 and TRBJ2-2; D gene uncertain. The CDR3 is 15 amino acids. The germline V and J ends were trimmed by 5 bases and 5 bases, with 15 bases remaining between them. Germline loops: CDR1 SGHVS, CDR2 FQNEAQ. The CDR3 loop reads CASSAGTLSTGELFF. For the CDR3, the DNA is TGTGCCAGCAGCGCCGGCACCCTTTCAACCGGGGAGCTGTTTTTT.

CDR3 sequence: CASSGTSTEQYF. In DNA form, the CDR3 reads TGTGCCAGCAGCGGGACTAGCACCGAGCAGTACTTC. V and J are TRBV7-9 and TRBJ2-7, with 9 bases aligning to TRBD2. With V trimmed by 5 bases and J by 6 bases, 2 bases remained unmatched. The CDR3 length is 12 residues. Germline V CDR1 and CDR2: SEHNR, FQNEAQ (reference sequence).

This CDR3 is CASSPGTGGVDTQYF. CDR3 in DNA: TGTGCCAGCAGCCCCGGGACAGGGGGCGTCGATACGCAGTATTTT. The J gene is TRBJ2-3, the V gene TRBV5-4, with 12 positions matching TRBD1. J was trimmed by 6 bases and V by 4 bases; bases with no gene match: 6. The CDR3 is made up of 15 amino acids. CDR1 and CDR2 (germline): SGHNT, YYREEE (reference sequence). The full variable domain, with the rest looked up from reference TRBV5-4 and TRBJ2-3, is ETGVTQSPTHLIKTRGQQVTLRCSSQSGHNTVSWYQQALGQGPQFIFQYYREEENGRGNFPPRFSGLQFPNYSSELNVNALELDDSALYLCASSPGTGGVDTQYFGPGTRLTVL.

The chain employs TRBV4-3 and TRBJ1-2; D remains unclear. Trimming left V 0 bases short and J 4 bases short, with 3 bases between. In germline, CDR1 is LGHNA, CDR2 YSLEER. This CDR3 is 12 amino acids long. CDR3 residues: CASSQDGYGYTF. The CDR3 DNA is TGCGCCAGCAGCCAAGACGGCTATGGCTACACCTTC.

By its share, this clone is medium-sized. V is TRBV5-1 and J is TRBJ1-4; perhaps TRBD1 as D (6 bases). CDR1 and CDR2 from the germline V gene are SGHRS and YFSETQ. Trimming shortened V by 4 bases and J by 0 bases, and 25 bases separated the two germline ends. CDR3 size: 20 residues. The CDR3 sequence: CASSHLRGGVPDATNEKLFF. CDR3 in DNA: TGCGCCAGCAGCCACCTTAGGGGGGGCGTCCCAGATGCAACTAATGAAAAACTGTTTTTT.

The rearrangement uses TRBV29-1 and TRBJ1-1, with a tentative D call TRBD1 (5 bases). This CDR3 region has 14 residues. V lost 0 bases and J lost 3, with 11 bases in between. CDR1 and CDR2 (germline): SQVTM, ANQGSEA. CDR3 nucleotides: TGCAGCGTTGAAGAGGGGGGGACGGACACTGAAGCTTTCTTT. Amino acid sequence: CSVEEGGTDTEAFF.

CDR3 sequence (DNA): TGCATGAGCGGTTCCTATAACTATGGCTACACCTTC. It codes for CMSGSYNYGYTF. This chain joins TRBV29-1 and TRBJ1-2; no reliable D call. The CDR3 extends over 12 amino acids. Germline assignment: CDR1 SQVTM and CDR2 ANQGSEA.

This chain connects TRBV5-1 to TRBJ2-1; 8 nucleotides align to TRBD2. J was trimmed by 4 bases and V by 2 bases; bases with no gene match: 5. Germline assignment: CDR1 SGHRS and CDR2 YFSETQ. This CDR3 is built from 15 residues. The CDR3 coding sequence is TGCGCCAGCAGCTTAAGCGGGGGTACGTACAATGAGCAGTTCTTC. This encodes CASSLSGGTYNEQFF.

DNA for the CDR3: TGTGCCAGCAGCTTAAACTCGGTCGGAAATACGCAGTATTTT. Protein sequence: CASSLNSVGNTQYF. This rearrangement joins TRBV7-3 to TRBJ2-3; no clear D gene. V gave up 1 base and J gave up 7 bases, with 12 bases separating them. This CDR3 region has 14 residues. CDR1 and CDR2 from the germline V gene are SGHTA and FQGTGA.

The rearrangement uses TRBV4-1 and TRBJ1-5, with 11 nucleotides matching TRBD1. CDR3 length: 20 amino acids. CDR1 and CDR2 from the germline V gene are MGHRA and YSYEKL. Trimming removed 4 bases from V and 1 base from J; junction bases left unmatched: 15. CDR3 protein: CASSLRGRTGGNESNQPQHF. DNA for the CDR3: TGCGCCAGCAGCCTAAGAGGGCGGACAGGGGGCAATGAAAGCAATCAGCCCCAGCATTTT.

This clone was observed a few times. The chain recombines TRBV14 with TRBJ2-1; tentative D call: TRBD1 (5 bases). With 0 bases removed from V and 8 bases from J, the gap between germline ends came to 11 bases. This CDR3 comprises 14 residues. Germline CDR1 is SGHDN and CDR2 is FVKESK. CDR3 sequence reads: CASSQDWGPHEQFF. The CDR3 DNA follows: TGTGCCAGCAGCCAAGATTGGGGCCCCCATGAGCAGTTCTTC.